The sequence of this TCR beta chain was determined in a study of blood T cells in healthy people across ages. Study-level background: There was about one barcoded beta molecule captured by template switching per two T cells.

V gave up 3 bases and J gave up 0 bases; unmatched junction bases: 13. Germline CDR1 reads MNHEY; CDR2 reads SMNVEV (reference sequence). This CDR3 spans 19 amino acids. Next came a second PCR, run for roughly 6 to 11 cycles, which used a sample-barcoded 5' primer along with a J-beta primer mix. Every sample produced at least 2.5 million CDR3-containing paired-end reads. TCRdb ran MiXCR on the 5' RACE reads and lists one entry per CDR3 protein. The sample has fewer than 900,000 distinct CDR3 sequences, approximately 43% seen once. This clonotype has ten or more counts. The chain couples TRBV27 to TRBJ2-7; TRBD2 agrees at 11 bases. This sequence was found in a woman aged 55-69 years in good health. Sequenced sample: blood. CDR3 amino acids: CASSFSQLAGVGLSYEQYF. The CDR3 DNA sequence: TGTGCCAGCAGTTTCTCACAACTAGCGGGAGTGGGGCTCTCCTACGAGCAGTACTTC.